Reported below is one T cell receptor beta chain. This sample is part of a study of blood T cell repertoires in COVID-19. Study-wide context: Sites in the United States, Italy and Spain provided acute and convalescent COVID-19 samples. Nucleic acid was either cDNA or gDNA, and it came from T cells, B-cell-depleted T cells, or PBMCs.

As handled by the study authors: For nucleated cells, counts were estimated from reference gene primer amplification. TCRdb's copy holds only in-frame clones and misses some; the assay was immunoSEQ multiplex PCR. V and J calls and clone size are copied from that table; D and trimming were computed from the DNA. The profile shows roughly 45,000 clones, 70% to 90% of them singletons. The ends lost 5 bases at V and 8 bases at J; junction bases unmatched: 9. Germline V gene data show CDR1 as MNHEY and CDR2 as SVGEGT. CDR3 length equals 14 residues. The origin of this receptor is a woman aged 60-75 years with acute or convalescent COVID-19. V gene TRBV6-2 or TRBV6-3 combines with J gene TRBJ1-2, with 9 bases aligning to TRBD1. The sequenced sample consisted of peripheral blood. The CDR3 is CASSEDRGFWGYTF. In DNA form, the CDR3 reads TGTGCCAGCAGTGAGGACAGGGGATTTTGGGGCTACACCTTC.